This T cell receptor (beta chain) was found in a study of beta chain features in type 1 diabetes. The CDR3 is 16 amino acids. CDR1 is MGHRA and CDR2 is YSYEKL in the germline V gene. V lost 3 bases to trimming and J lost 2 bases; unmatched junction nucleotides: 8. As every portion of the isolated RNA was reverse transcribed, the sequencing read expressed TCRB transcripts. Deep immunoSEQ sequencing covered naive, central memory and regulatory T cell samples. Only in-frame clones appear in the TCRdb table, and some are missing; sequencing was by immunoSEQ multiplex PCR. The table has 150,000 or so clones, about 9.1% seen once.

V gene TRBV4-1 combines with J gene TRBJ2-7; TRBD1 matches 9 bases. The sequenced sample consisted of central memory CD4+ T cells from blood. The TCR originated in a woman aged 40 to 55 in good health. CDR3 bases: TGCGCCAGCAGCCAGGCCCCGGGACAGGGAACCTACGAGCAGTACTTC. This translates into CASSQAPGQGTYEQYF.